The 27 T cell receptor beta chains presented below share a single source sample, sequenced in a study of T cell responses to AZD1222 COVID-19 vaccine. The data were produced by immunoSEQ multiplex PCR, yet TCRdb's version contains in-frame clones alone and is incomplete. The sample lists some 150,000 clones, roughly 89% seen once, with approximately 5% in the top ten. The material was peripheral blood, obtained on day 0 of AZD1222 vaccination. The receptors shown here come from an adult in good health.

CDR3 bases: TGTGCCAGCAGTGAAATGACTAGCGGGGACTCGCAGCAGTACTTC. This translates into CASSEMTSGDSQQYF. The chain is built from TRBV25-1 and TRBJ2-7, with TRBD2 identical over 11 bases. V lost 2 bases to trimming and J lost 8 bases; unmatched junction nucleotides: 8. Germline CDR1 and CDR2: MGHDK and SYGVNS. The CDR3 covers 15 residues.

The rearrangement links TRBV14 to TRBJ1-6, with D perhaps TRBD1 (5 bases). The length of the CDR3 is 15 residues. Germline values: CDR1 SGHDN, CDR2 FVKESK. The ends were cut back, 1 base at V and 5 bases at J, with 9 bases in the middle. CDR3 coding DNA: TGTGCCAGCAGCCAAGTCGGGACCCATAATTCACCCCTCCACTTT. Translated, it gives CASSQVGTHNSPLHF.

This clone was counted only a few times. The sample contains more than one DNA sequence encoding this CDR3. The chain combines TRBV28 with TRBJ2-5; D gene ambiguous. Germline CDR1 and CDR2: MDHEN and SYDVKM. The ends were cut back, 5 bases at V and 2 bases at J, with 0 bases in the middle. CDR3 size: 10 residues. The CDR3 DNA reads as TGTGCCAGCAGTCAAGAGACCCAGTACTTC. Translation gives CASSQETQYF.

In this sample, this clone turned up a few times. The rearrangement uses TRBV6-6 and TRBJ2-2; 9 bases are a match to TRBD1. V lost 6 bases to trimming and J lost 0 bases; unmatched junction nucleotides: 17. From germline, CDR1 is MNHNY and CDR2 SVGAGI (reference sequence). The CDR3 runs 20 residues. The CDR3 nucleotides are TGTGCCAGCAGCATTAGGACAGGGGTGGTAGCGGGCGCGAACACCGGGGAGCTGTTTTTT. It translates to CASSIRTGVVAGANTGELFF.

The rearrangement uses TRBV7-3 and TRBJ2-2; 10 bases map to TRBD1. CDR1 SGHTA and CDR2 FQGTGA come from the germline V gene. CDR3 length: 16 residues. V gave up 2 bases and J gave up 4 bases; unmatched junction bases: 4. CDR3 DNA: TGTGCCAGCAGCTTAGGGGGACAGGGGAGCACCGGGGAGCTGTTTTTT. Amino acid sequence: CASSLGGQGSTGELFF.

The chain recombines TRBV9 with TRBJ2-7, with D hard to call. Germline V gene sequence: CDR1 SGDLS, CDR2 YYNGEE. V gave up 3 bases and J gave up 0 bases, with 10 bases separating them. This CDR3 has 14 residues. The CDR3 bases are TGTGCCAGCAGCGCTACACGGAGCTCCTACGAGCAGTACTTC. Protein sequence: CASSATRSSYEQYF.

The rearrangement joins TRBV6-5 to TRBJ2-3, with D possibly matching TRBD2 (5 bases). The CDR3 extends over 15 amino acids. V lost 4 bases and J 0 bases, leaving 11 bases between the germline ends. Germline assignment: CDR1 MNHEY and CDR2 SVGAGI. The CDR3 region is CASSSGVVSTDTQYF. DNA of the CDR3: TGTGCCAGCAGTTCCGGGGTAGTTAGCACAGATACGCAGTATTTT.

This chain joins TRBV28 and TRBJ1-2; D not certain. V was clipped by 0 bases and J by 6 bases, with 11 bases between them. Germline V gives CDR1 MDHEN, CDR2 SYDVKM. The CDR3 sequence is 14 residues long. CDR3 sequence (DNA): TGTGCCAGCAGTTTATGGGCGGATCCCCATGGCTACACCTTC. This encodes CASSLWADPHGYTF.

This clone has a single count. The V gene is TRBV7-2, the J gene TRBJ1-2; D is perhaps TRBD1 (5 bases). Trimming pared 4 bases from V and 8 bases from J, leaving 17 bases between. The CDR3 loop spans 14 amino acids. Germline V lookup: CDR1 SGHTA, CDR2 FQGNSA. The CDR3 loop is CASSSPTEGRGYTF. The CDR3 DNA sequence: TGTGCCAGCAGCTCCCCGACGGAGGGGAGGGGCTACACCTTC.

This clone has a single count. V is TRBV6-2 or TRBV6-3 and J is TRBJ1-1, with D possibly being TRBD1 (5 bases). The CDR3 is made up of 16 amino acids. Looked up from germline, CDR1 is MNHEY and CDR2 is SVGEGT. V was shortened by 0 bases and J by 0 bases, with 11 bases between the two germline ends. CDR3 sequence reads: CASSYSPGPLNTEAFF. CDR3 in DNA: TGTGCCAGCAGTTACTCGCCGGGACCGCTGAACACTGAAGCTTTCTTT.

CDR3 DNA: TGCAGCGTTGCCGGGACAGGGACTAGCGGGATGCAGTTCTTC. It encodes CSVAGTGTSGMQFF. The chain is built from TRBV29-1 and TRBJ2-1; 13 bases map to TRBD2. The CDR3 length is 14 residues. Germline CDR1 reads SQVTM; CDR2 reads ANQGSEA. V shed 4 bases, J shed 12 bases, and the junction held 9 bases outside the gene matches.

The chain recombines TRBV10-2 with TRBJ1-4; weak D call: TRBD1 (6 bases). The CDR3 spans 17 residues. V was pared by 0 bases and J by 0 bases, with 11 bases between. CDR1 and CDR2 from the germline V gene are WSHSY and SAAADI. The chain's CDR3 is CASSESRTATTNEKLFF. Written as DNA, the CDR3 is TGCGCCAGCAGTGAGTCCCGGACAGCTACAACTAATGAAAAACTGTTTTTT.

The J gene is TRBJ1-5, the V gene TRBV5-6; a weak D match, TRBD1 (5 bases). The CDR3 contains 13 residues. CDR1 SGHDT and CDR2 YYEEEE come from the germline V gene. Trimming removed 0 bases at V and 6 bases at J, with 7 bases between. The CDR3 DNA is TGTGCCAGCAGCTTGGGTCAGGGTCAGCCCCAGCATTTT. Amino acids: CASSLGQGQPQHF.

The J gene is TRBJ2-1, the V gene TRBV28; D remains unclear. Germline assignment: CDR1 MDHEN and CDR2 SYDVKM. The CDR3 runs to 13 residues. V lost 4 bases and J lost 6, with 10 bases in between. CDR3 nucleotide sequence: TGTGCCAGCAGTTCCGGCCCGGGCAATGAGCAGTTCTTC. Translated, it gives CASSSGPGNEQFF.

Many counts were recorded for this clone. The chain links TRBV7-2 to TRBJ2-7; D perhaps matches TRBD2 (6 bases). This CDR3 spans 14 amino acids. Trimming shortened V by 5 bases and J by 7 bases, and 18 bases separated the two germline ends. Germline lookup yields CDR1 SGHTA and CDR2 FQGNSA. The CDR3 region is CASSTGTGLREQYF. In DNA form, the CDR3 reads TGTGCCAGCAGCACTGGGACTGGCCTACGAGAGCAGTACTTC.

This chain uses TRBV7-3 with TRBJ2-1, with a possible D match to TRBD1 (7 bases). Germline CDR1 SGHTA, CDR2 FQGTGA. The CDR3 loop spans 13 amino acids. Trimming removed 5 bases at V and 7 bases at J, with 12 bases between. In DNA form, the CDR3 reads TGTGCCAGCAGCCTTCAGGGGGGAAATGAGCAGTTCTTC. Its translation: CASSLQGGNEQFF. The full variable domain, rest sourced from reference TRBV7-3 and TRBJ2-1, is GAGVSQTPSNKVTEKGKYVELRCDPISGHTALYWYRQSLGQGPEFLIYFQGTGAADDSGLPNDRFFAVRPEGSVSTLKIQRTERGDSAVYLCASSLQGGNEQFFGPGTRLTVL.

The gene calls are TRBV5-1 and TRBJ1-5; 9 bases align to TRBD1. This CDR3 has 15 amino acids. From germline, CDR1 is SGHRS and CDR2 YFSETQ. J gave up 9 bases and V 0 bases, and 7 bases lay outside the gene matches. The CDR3 protein is CASSLDGQGYTPQHF. DNA of the CDR3: TGCGCCAGCAGCTTGGACGGACAGGGGTATACGCCCCAGCATTTT.

The genes are TRBV7-2 and TRBJ2-4, with 7 bases lining up with TRBD1. The CDR3 is 17 residues long. The V segment lost 4 bases and the J segment 1 base; nucleotides outside the gene matches: 10. Germline V gives CDR1 SGHTA, CDR2 FQGNSA. The CDR3 is CASSSTPQTGAKNIQYF. In DNA, the CDR3 is TGTGCCAGCAGCTCAACCCCGCAGACAGGGGCCAAAAACATTCAGTACTTC.

This rearrangement joins TRBV9 to TRBJ2-2, with D possibly matching TRBD1 (6 bases). Deletions cut 1 base from V and 7 bases from J, with 14 bases between. This CDR3 has 15 amino acids. The germline V gene encodes CDR1 SGDLS and CDR2 YYNGEE. The CDR3 DNA reads TGTGCCAGCAGCGTAAATCCAGGGGAGTACGGGGAGCTGTTTTTT. Translated: CASSVNPGEYGELFF.

The chain has TRBV6-4 and TRBJ2-1, with TRBD2 matching over 14 bases. Germline assignment: CDR1 MRHNA and CDR2 SNTAGT. Losses at the gene ends were 4 bases for V and 7 bases for J; bases not matched to a gene: 0. The CDR3 sequence is 14 residues long. As DNA, the CDR3 is TGTGCCAGCAGTGGACTAGCGGGAGGGAATGAGCAGTTCTTC. Translation: CASSGLAGGNEQFF.

The DNA for the CDR3 is TGTGCCACGGGACAGGGGAGAAGGACTGAAGCTTTCTTT. Protein: CATGQGRRTEAFF. V is TRBV2 and J is TRBJ1-1, with TRBD1 matching over 10 bases. J gave up 5 bases and V 10 bases, and 7 bases lay outside the gene matches. The germline CDR1 and CDR2 sequences are SNHLY and FYNNEI. This CDR3 is built from 13 residues.

The chain recombines TRBV20-1 with TRBJ1-2; 7 bases map to TRBD1. CDR1 is DFQATT and CDR2 is SNEGSKA in the germline V gene (reference sequence). The CDR3 spans 13 residues. V shed 3 bases and J 4 bases; nucleotides not matched to a gene: 5. Here the CDR3 DNA reads TGCAGTGCTAGTAGACAGGGATCCTATGGCTACACCTTC. Translating it yields CSASRQGSYGYTF.

The chain is built from TRBV7-3 and TRBJ2-1, with 9 nucleotides matching TRBD2. Losses at the gene ends were 4 bases for V and 7 bases for J; bases not matched to a gene: 5. CDR1 and CDR2 (germline): SGHTA, FQGTGA. The CDR3 totals 14 residues. The CDR3, as DNA: TGTGCCAGCAGCTCGCCTCTAGCGGGAAATGAGCAGTTCTTC. Amino acid sequence: CASSSPLAGNEQFF.

The chain recombines TRBV27 with TRBJ2-2; the D call may be TRBD1 or TRBD2 (7 bases each). V shed 5 bases and J shed 5 bases, with 18 bases lying between them. The CDR3 extends over 16 amino acids. Germline CDR1 is MNHEY and CDR2 is SMNVEV (reference sequence). DNA of the CDR3: TGTGCCAGCAGTCCCCGGGCAGGGGGGGGAACCGGGGAGCTGTTTTTT. Encoded protein: CASSPRAGGGTGELFF.

V is TRBV5-4 and J is TRBJ2-1; TRBD2 matches 11 bases. The CDR3 extends over 16 amino acids. The junction had 5 bases not matched to a gene; V was cut back by 2 bases and J by 4 bases. In germline, CDR1 is SGHNT, CDR2 YYREEE (reference sequence). The chain's CDR3 is CASSFGLAGSYNEQFF. The CDR3 nucleotides read TGTGCCAGCAGCTTTGGACTAGCGGGTAGTTACAATGAGCAGTTCTTC.

The chain uses TRBV9 and TRBJ2-3; 7 bases are shared with TRBD2. The CDR3 is 14 residues long. The ends lost 0 bases at V and 5 bases at J; junction bases unmatched: 3. CDR1 is SGDLS, CDR2 YYNGEE, per germline. The CDR3 DNA is TGTGCCAGCAGCGTAGAAGCTAGCGGAGATACGCAGTATTTT. Its protein product is CASSVEASGDTQYF.

This clone appeared a single time. V and J are TRBV9 and TRBJ2-3; 9 bases are shared with TRBD2. Unmatched junction bases numbered 5, after V lost 4 bases and J lost 5 bases. This CDR3 has 14 amino acids. Germline assignment: CDR1 SGDLS and CDR2 YYNGEE. The CDR3 DNA reads TGTGCCAGCAGCCCTTCGACTAGCGGAGATACGCAGTATTTT. Translating it yields CASSPSTSGDTQYF.